Listed below are T cell receptor beta chains from one sample, sequenced in a study of T cell responses to AZD1222 COVID-19 vaccine. Sequencing used immunoSEQ multiplex PCR; TCRdb keeps in-frame clones, though not all of them. The sample has about 59,000 clones, around 84% seen once. This sample comprised peripheral blood, obtained on day 0 of AZD1222 vaccination. The receptors shown here come from an adult in good health. Each CDR3 is given with its conserved first and last residue. A D gene is named only where the DNA matches it firmly. Size values are once, few and many counts, or a class for expanded clones, and some rows have none.

j_call v_call clone_size d_call cdr3_nt cdr3_aa
TRBJ1-4 TRBV12-5 . . TGTGCTAGTGGCCCAGGGTTTGAAAAACTGTTTTTT CASGPGFEKLFF
TRBJ2-1 TRBV7-3 . TRBD1 TGTGCCAGCAGCATGGGACAGGGGACGTACAATGAGCAGTTCTTC CASSMGQGTYNEQFF
TRBJ2-2 TRBV11-3 . . TGTGCCAGCAGCTTAGCAATAGGGAGAACCGGGGAGCTGTTTTTT CASSLAIGRTGELFF
TRBJ1-2 TRBV30 . . TGTGCCTGGAGTGGTGTTCCAGTCTATGGCTACACCTTC CAWSGVPVYGYTF
TRBJ1-2 TRBV7-2 . . TGTGCCAGCAGTCTCAGATCGGATAGTGGCTATGGCTACACCTTC CASSLRSDSGYGYTF
TRBJ2-7 TRBV28 . . TGTGCCAGCAGTTTTAAGGGAGACTTCTACGAGCAGTACTTC CASSFKGDFYEQYF
TRBJ1-4 TRBV7-9 . TRBD1 TGTGCCAGCAGCCTGGACAGGGGAAGCGAAAAACTGTTTTTT CASSLDRGSEKLFF
TRBJ1-1 TRBV5-1 . TRBD1 TGCGCCAGCAGCTTGGGGGGGACAGCGAACACTGAAGCTTTCTTT CASSLGGTANTEAFF
TRBJ1-2 TRBV15 . TRBD1 TGTGCCACCAGCAGGAAGGGACAGAATTATGGCTACACCTTC CATSRKGQNYGYTF
TRBJ2-3 TRBV2 . TRBD2 TGTGCCAGCCCAACCAGGACTAGCGGGGGGCTTAGCACAGATACGCAGTATTTT CASPTRTSGGLSTDTQYF
TRBJ2-7 TRBV27 . . TGTGCCAGCAGTTTATTACCTTCCTACGAGCAGTACTTC CASSLLPSYEQYF
TRBJ2-1 TRBV9 . TRBD1 TGTGCCAGCAGCGTAGGTGGGACAGGCCTCTACAATGAGCAGTTCTTC CASSVGGTGLYNEQFF
TRBJ1-5 TRBV18 . . TGTGCCAGCTCAGCCGGGGGGGATCAGCGCCCCCAGCATTTT CASSAGGDQRPQHF
TRBJ2-1 TRBV7-3 . . TGTGCCAGCAGCTTAACCGTAGTCAATGAGCAGTTCTTC CASSLTVVNEQFF
TRBJ1-3 TRBV3-1/TRBV3-2 . . TGTGCCAGCAGCCATCAGGGGCCGGGAAACACCATATATTTT CASSHQGPGNTIYF
TRBJ2-3 TRBV7-9 . . TGTGCCAGCAGCTTACCAGTTACCCTCACAGATACGCAGTATTTT CASSLPVTLTDTQYF
TRBJ1-1 TRBV7-9 . . TGTGCCAGCAGCTTGGGAGGGTGGGCCAAGGGGTCTGAAGCTTTCTTT CASSLGGWAKGSEAFF
TRBJ1-3 TRBV7-6 . . TGTGCCAGCAGCTTGTACGGGAACACCATATATTTT CASSLYGNTIYF
TRBJ1-1 TRBV7-6 once TRBD1 TGTGCCAGCAGCTCGTTCTCAGGGGGAGAGACTGAAGCTTTCTTT CASSSFSGGETEAFF
TRBJ2-1 TRBV3-1/TRBV3-2 . . TGTGCCAGCAGCCGAGACCCGAGCTCCTACAATGAGCAGTTCTTC CASSRDPSSYNEQFF
TRBJ1-3 TRBV29-1 . . TGCAGCGCCTCCTTGTCCTCTGGAAACACCATATATTTT CSASLSSGNTIYF
TRBJ2-1 TRBV11-3 . . TGTGCCAGCAGCTTAGCGGCGTTTATAGGGCATGAGCAGTTCTTC CASSLAAFIGHEQFF
TRBJ1-4 TRBV12-3/TRBV12-4 once . TGTGCCAGCAGTTTTCTCTCCGAAAAACTGTTTTTT CASSFLSEKLFF
TRBJ1-2 TRBV5-1 . . TGCGCCAGCAGCTCGTCAGGGGACTATGGCTACACCTTC CASSSSGDYGYTF
TRBJ1-1 TRBV9 . TRBD1 TGTGCCAGCAGCAGTCGGGACAGGGGGCTGGATGAAGCTTTCTTT CASSSRDRGLDEAFF
TRBJ1-5 TRBV7-9 . . TGTGCCAGCAGTGGGGAGGAAAATAGCAATCAGCCCCAGCATTTT CASSGEENSNQPQHF
TRBJ2-5 TRBV15 . . TGTGCCACCAGCAGAGATCGGGTAGAGACCCAGTACTTC CATSRDRVETQYF
TRBJ1-6 TRBV10-3 . . TGTGCCATCAGTGAGTCCGAATCACCCCTCCACTTT CAISESESPLHF
TRBJ1-4 TRBV18 . . TGTGCCAGCTCACCCCGATCGGCGGAAAAACTGTTTTTT CASSPRSAEKLFF
TRBJ1-5 TRBV18 . TRBD1 TGTGCCAGCTCCCCCGGGACAGGGAATCAGCCCCAGCATTTT CASSPGTGNQPQHF
TRBJ1-1 TRBV29-1 . TRBD1 TGCAGCGTTGGGACAGGGCACACTGAAGCTTTCTTT CSVGTGHTEAFF
TRBJ2-7 TRBV29-1 . . TGCAGCGCCTCAACTAGCTCCTACGAGCAGTACTTC CSASTSSYEQYF
TRBJ2-2 TRBV10-3 . TRBD1 TGTGCCATCAGTGTACTAACAGGGGCGAACACCGGGGAGCTGTTTTTT CAISVLTGANTGELFF
TRBJ1-2 TRBV28 . . TGTGCCAGCAGCTCCGGGACGCCCGAGGGGGGCTACACCTTC CASSSGTPEGGYTF
TRBJ1-3 TRBV10-3 . . TGTGCCATCAGTGAGTCAACAGGCGTCTCTGGAAACACCATATATTTT CAISESTGVSGNTIYF
TRBJ1-6 TRBV3-1/TRBV3-2 . . TGTGCCAGCAGCCAAGAACTATCCCTCCACTTT CASSQELSLHF
TRBJ1-4 TRBV4-1 few TRBD1 TGCGCCAGCAGCCAAATAACAGGGGGCAATGAAAAACTGTTTTTT CASSQITGGNEKLFF
TRBJ2-1 TRBV6-5 . . TGTGCCAGCACCAAAGTCGACAGCCACAATGAGCAGTTCTTC CASTKVDSHNEQFF
TRBJ1-5 TRBV11-2 . . TGTGCCAGCAGCCGAAACCCCCAGGGGCCCCAGCATTTT CASSRNPQGPQHF
TRBJ1-1 TRBV30 . . TGTGCCTGGAAACGGGGCTTCCTAACGCTGGAAGCTTTCTTT CAWKRGFLTLEAFF
TRBJ2-1 TRBV2 . . TGTGCCAGCAGCCTGGACGGCCGGAATGAGCAGTTCTTC CASSLDGRNEQFF
TRBJ2-7 TRBV5-1 few . TGCGCCAGCAGCTTGGGGACCATTACTGGCGAGCAGTACTTC CASSLGTITGEQYF
TRBJ2-3 TRBV7-2 . . TGTGCCAGCAGCTTAGCGGGACTTAGAGGAGATACGCAGTATTTT CASSLAGLRGDTQYF
TRBJ1-6 TRBV9 . . TGTGCCAGCAGCGTTGACACCTTGCGTGATTCACCCCTCCACTTT CASSVDTLRDSPLHF
TRBJ1-1 TRBV19 once TRBD1 TGTGCCAGTAGTATAAGAAGGACAGGACTGAACACTGAAGCTTTCTTT CASSIRRTGLNTEAFF
TRBJ1-1 TRBV18 . . TGTGCCAGCTCACCGTCCTTGGTTTCCGGGAGCACTGAAGCTTTCTTT CASSPSLVSGSTEAFF
TRBJ1-6 TRBV6-6 . TRBD1 TGTGCCAGCAGTTACGGACAGGGGAATTCACCCCTCCACTTT CASSYGQGNSPLHF
TRBJ1-1 TRBV7-9 . . TGTGCCAGCAGCTTCAGTCAGGGCACTGAAGCTTTCTTT CASSFSQGTEAFF
TRBJ1-2 TRBV20-1 . . TGCAGTGCTAGTGAGCTGGGCTATGGCTACACCTTC CSASELGYGYTF
TRBJ1-6 TRBV27 . TRBD1 TGTGCCAGCAGTTTCGGGACAGGGAATTCACCCCTCCACTTT CASSFGTGNSPLHF